This T cell receptor (beta chain) was identified during a study of high-grade serous ovarian cancer treatment subgroups. Study details: Mean per sample: around 13,000 reads, more than 6,500 unique TCR beta rearrangements. Notes on the study in general: Only CDR3 was analyzed; CDR1 and CDR2 were not.

Clones were read by immunoSEQ multiplex PCR, and TCRdb kept only the in-frame ones, dropping some. In the table there are several thousand clones, about 66% of which are singletons. Turning to this clone: Its matching antigen is unknown.

Tumor samples were obtained before definitive surgery or chemotherapy. Germline V gene sequence: CDR1 GTSNPN, CDR2 SVGIG (reference sequence). V was cut by 5 bases and J by 6 bases, with 13 bases left in between. The CDR3 consists of 13 residues. The clonotype was recovered from a human donor with high-grade serous ovarian cancer. The sequencing input was tumor tissue. The chain couples TRBV30 to TRBJ1-4; D gene ambiguous. The CDR3 nucleotides read TGTGCCTGGGGCGGTTCGTCGGATGAAAAACTGTTTTTT. It encodes CAWGGSSDEKLFF.